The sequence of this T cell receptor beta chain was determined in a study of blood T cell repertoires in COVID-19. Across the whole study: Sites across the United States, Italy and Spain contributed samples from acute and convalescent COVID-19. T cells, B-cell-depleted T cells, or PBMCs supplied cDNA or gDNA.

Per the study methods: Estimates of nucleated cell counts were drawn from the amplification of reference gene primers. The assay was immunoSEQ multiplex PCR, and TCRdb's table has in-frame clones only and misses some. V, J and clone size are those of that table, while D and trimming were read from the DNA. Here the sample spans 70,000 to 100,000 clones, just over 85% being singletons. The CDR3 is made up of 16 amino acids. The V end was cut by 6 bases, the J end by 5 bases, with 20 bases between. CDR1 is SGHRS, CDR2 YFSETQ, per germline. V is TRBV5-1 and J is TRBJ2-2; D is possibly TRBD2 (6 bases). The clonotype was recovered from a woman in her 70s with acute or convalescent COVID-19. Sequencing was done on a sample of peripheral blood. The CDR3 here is CASNKGVRETTGELFF. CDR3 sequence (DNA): TGCGCCAGCAACAAGGGAGTACGGGAGACAACCGGGGAGCTGTTTTTT.